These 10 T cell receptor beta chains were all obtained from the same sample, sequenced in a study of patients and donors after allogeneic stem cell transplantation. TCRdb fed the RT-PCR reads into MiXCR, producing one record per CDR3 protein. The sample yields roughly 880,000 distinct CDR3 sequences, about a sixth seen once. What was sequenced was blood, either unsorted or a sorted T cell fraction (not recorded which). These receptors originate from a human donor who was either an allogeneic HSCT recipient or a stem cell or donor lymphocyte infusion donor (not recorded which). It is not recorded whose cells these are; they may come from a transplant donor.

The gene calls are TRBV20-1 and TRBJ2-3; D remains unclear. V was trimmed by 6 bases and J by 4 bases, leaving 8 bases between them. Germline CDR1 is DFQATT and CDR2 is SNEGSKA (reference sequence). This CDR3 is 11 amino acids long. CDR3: CSALGSDTQYF. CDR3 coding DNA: TGCAGTGCCCTGGGGTCAGATACGCAGTATTTT.

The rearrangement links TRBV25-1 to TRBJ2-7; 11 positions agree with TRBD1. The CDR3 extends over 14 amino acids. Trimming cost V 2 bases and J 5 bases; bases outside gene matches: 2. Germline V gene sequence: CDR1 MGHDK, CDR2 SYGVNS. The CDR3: CASSELGQGDEQYF. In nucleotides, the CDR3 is TGTGCCAGCAGTGAACTGGGACAGGGGGACGAGCAGTACTTC.

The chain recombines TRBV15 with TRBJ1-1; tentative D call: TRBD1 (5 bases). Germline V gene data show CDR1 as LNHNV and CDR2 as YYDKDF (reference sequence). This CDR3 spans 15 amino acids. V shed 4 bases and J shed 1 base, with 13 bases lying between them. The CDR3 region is CATSTRTFGNTEAFF. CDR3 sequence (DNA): TGTGCCACCAGCACCCGGACATTCGGGAACACTGAAGCTTTCTTT.

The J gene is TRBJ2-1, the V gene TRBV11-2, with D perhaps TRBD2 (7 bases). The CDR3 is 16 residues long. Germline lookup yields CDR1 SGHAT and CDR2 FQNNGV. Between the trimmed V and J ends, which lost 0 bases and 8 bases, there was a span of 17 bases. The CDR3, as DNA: TGTGCCAGCAGCTTAGAGGGGGGGGCCGTTTTTTATGAGCAGTTCTTC. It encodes CASSLEGGAVFYEQFF.

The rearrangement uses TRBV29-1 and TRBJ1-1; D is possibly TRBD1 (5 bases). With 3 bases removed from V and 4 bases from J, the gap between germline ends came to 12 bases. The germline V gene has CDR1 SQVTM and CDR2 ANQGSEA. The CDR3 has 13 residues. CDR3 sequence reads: CSVDEGSGTEAFF. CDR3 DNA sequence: TGCAGCGTTGACGAGGGGTCGGGCACTGAAGCTTTCTTT. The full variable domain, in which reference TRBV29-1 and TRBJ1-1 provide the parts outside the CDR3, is SAVISQKPSRDICQRGTSLTIQCQVDSQVTMMFWYRQQPGQSLTLIATANQGSEATYESGFVIDKFPISRPNLTFSTLTVSNMSPEDSSIYLCSVDEGSGTEAFFGQGTRLTVV.

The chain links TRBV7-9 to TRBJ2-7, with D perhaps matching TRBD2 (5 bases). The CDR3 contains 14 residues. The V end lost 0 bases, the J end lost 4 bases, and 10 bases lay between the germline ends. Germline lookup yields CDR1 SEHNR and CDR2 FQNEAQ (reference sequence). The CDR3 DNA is TGTGCCAGCAGCTTAGCGCCTTCGGGGTACGAGCAGTACTTC. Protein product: CASSLAPSGYEQYF.

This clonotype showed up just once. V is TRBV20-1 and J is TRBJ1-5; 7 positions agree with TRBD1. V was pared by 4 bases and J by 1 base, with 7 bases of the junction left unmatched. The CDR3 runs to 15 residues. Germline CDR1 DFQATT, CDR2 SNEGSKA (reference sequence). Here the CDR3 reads CSANRGKGSNQPQHF. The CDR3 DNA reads TGCAGTGCTAACAGGGGAAAGGGAAGCAATCAGCCCCAGCATTTT.

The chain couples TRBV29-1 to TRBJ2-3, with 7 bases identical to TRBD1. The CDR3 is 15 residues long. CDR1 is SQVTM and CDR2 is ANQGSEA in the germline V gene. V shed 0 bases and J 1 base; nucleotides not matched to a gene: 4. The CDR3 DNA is TGCAGCGTTGAAGATATCCAGGGGGGCACAGATACGCAGTATTTT. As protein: CSVEDIQGGTDTQYF.

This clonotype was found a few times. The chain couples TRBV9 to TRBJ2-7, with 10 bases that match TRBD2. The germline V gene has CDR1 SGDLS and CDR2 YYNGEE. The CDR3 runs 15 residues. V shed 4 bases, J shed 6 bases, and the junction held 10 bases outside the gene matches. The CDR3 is CASSLGPLAGVEQYF. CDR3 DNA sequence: TGTGCCAGCAGCTTAGGGCCTCTAGCGGGAGTCGAGCAGTACTTC.

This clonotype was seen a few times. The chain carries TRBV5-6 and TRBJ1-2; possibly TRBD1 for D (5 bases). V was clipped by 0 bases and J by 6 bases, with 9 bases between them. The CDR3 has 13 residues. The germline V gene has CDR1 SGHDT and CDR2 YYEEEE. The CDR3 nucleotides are TGTGCCAGCAGCTTGGGAGGCAGGGATGGCTACACCTTC. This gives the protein CASSLGGRDGYTF. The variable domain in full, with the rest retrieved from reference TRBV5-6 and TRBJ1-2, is DAGVTQSPTHLIKTRGQQVTLRCSPKSGHDTVSWYQQALGQGPQFIFQYYEEEERQRGNFPDRFSGHQFPNYSSELNVNALLLGDSALYLCASSLGGRDGYTFGSGTRLTVV.